Following are 5 T cell receptor beta chains from one sample sequenced in a study of cytomegalovirus exposure and HLA in healthy donors. In the PCR, 60 Vbeta and 13 Jbeta primers were used. TCRdb keeps only in-frame clones here, not all; method: immunoSEQ multiplex PCR. The sample records 150,000 or so clones, approximately 73% being singletons. The sequenced sample was PBMCs. The receptors were sampled from a woman under 30 in good health and CMV-seronegative.

The chain couples TRBV29-1 to TRBJ1-2; D remains ambiguous. The length of the CDR3 is 16 residues. The V end was cut by 6 bases, the J end by 1 base, with 21 bases between. The germline V gene encodes CDR1 SQVTM and CDR2 ANQGSEA. CDR3 loop: CSVYPPGEILNYGYTF. DNA of the CDR3: TGCAGCGTCTACCCTCCCGGGGAGATTCTTAACTATGGCTACACCTTC.

The chain has TRBV29-1 and TRBJ2-3; 10 bases agree with TRBD2. The CDR3 covers 15 residues. V shed 7 bases, J shed 6 bases, and the junction held 13 bases outside the gene matches. CDR1 and CDR2 (germline): SQVTM, ANQGSEA. The CDR3 here is CSATQTSGWPDTQYF. CDR3 coding DNA: TGCAGCGCCACGCAGACTAGCGGGTGGCCGGATACGCAGTATTTT.

The chain joins TRBV28 to TRBJ1-4; TRBD1 might be the D (6 bases). Germline V gene lookup returns CDR1 MDHEN and CDR2 SYDVKM. The CDR3 contains 13 residues. V was cut by 6 bases and J by 8 bases, with 13 bases left in between. The CDR3 DNA sequence: TGTGCCAGCAGGGACAGTCAAAGAGAAAAACTGTTTTTT. As protein: CASRDSQREKLFF.

J is TRBJ2-3 and V is TRBV4-3, with a tentative D call TRBD2 (6 bases). CDR1 and CDR2 (germline): LGHNA, YSLEER. Trimming shortened V by 4 bases and J by 1 base, and 9 bases separated the two germline ends. The CDR3 totals 14 residues. The CDR3 DNA follows: TGCGCCAGCAGCCGAGGGACTGGCACAGATACGCAGTATTTT. Encoded protein: CASSRGTGTDTQYF.

V and J are TRBV7-2 and TRBJ1-6; TRBD1 aligns across 7 bases. The CDR3 runs 13 residues. V shed 4 bases and J 12 bases; nucleotides not matched to a gene: 6. Germline loops: CDR1 SGHTA, CDR2 FQGNSA. CDR3 in amino acids: CASSYDRAQPLHF. In nucleotides, the CDR3 is TGTGCCAGCAGCTACGACAGGGCCCAACCCCTCCACTTT. Based on the CDR3 plus reference TRBV7-2 and TRBJ1-6, the full variable domain is GAGVSQSPSNKVTEKGKDVELRCDPISGHTALYWYRQSLGQGLEFLIYFQGNSAPDKSGLPSDRFSAERTGGSVSTLTIQRTQQEDSAVYLCASSYDRAQPLHFGNGTRLTVT.